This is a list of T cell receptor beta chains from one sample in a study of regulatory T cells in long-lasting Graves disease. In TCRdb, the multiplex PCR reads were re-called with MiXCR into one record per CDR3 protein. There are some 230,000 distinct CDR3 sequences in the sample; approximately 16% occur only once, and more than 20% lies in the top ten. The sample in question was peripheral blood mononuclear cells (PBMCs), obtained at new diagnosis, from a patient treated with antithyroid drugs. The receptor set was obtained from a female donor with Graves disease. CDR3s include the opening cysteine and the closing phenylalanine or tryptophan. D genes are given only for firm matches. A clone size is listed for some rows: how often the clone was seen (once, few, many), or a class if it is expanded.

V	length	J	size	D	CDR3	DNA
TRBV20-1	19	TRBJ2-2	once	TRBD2	CSARDKAGLAGTNTGELFF	TGCAGTGCTAGAGATAAGGCGGGACTAGCGGGAACGAACACCGGGGAGCTGTTTTTT
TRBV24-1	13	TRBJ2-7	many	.	CATSDWGTYEQYF	TGTGCCACCAGTGATTGGGGAACCTACGAGCAGTACTTC
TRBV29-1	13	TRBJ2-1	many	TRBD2	CSVVISGSGEQFF	TGCAGCGTTGTTATTAGCGGGAGTGGTGAGCAGTTCTTC
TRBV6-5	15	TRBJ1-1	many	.	CASSYSEIMNTEAFF	TGTGCCAGCAGTTACTCTGAGATAATGAACACTGAAGCTTTCTTT
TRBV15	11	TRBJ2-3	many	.	CATSLRDTQYF	TGTGCCACCAGCCTTCGGGATACGCAGTATTTT
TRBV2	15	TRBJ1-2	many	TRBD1	CASSEAQGAFYGYTF	TGTGCCAGCAGTGAAGCCCAGGGGGCTTTCTATGGCTACACCTTC
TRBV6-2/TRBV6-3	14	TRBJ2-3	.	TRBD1	CASSASTGADTQYF	TGTGCCAGCAGTGCTAGCACAGGGGCAGATACGCAGTATTTT
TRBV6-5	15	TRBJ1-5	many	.	CASSSVGRSNQPQHF	TGTGCCAGCAGTTCGGTCGGGAGGAGCAATCAGCCCCAGCATTTT
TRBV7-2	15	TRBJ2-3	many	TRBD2	CASSPPGLVTDTQYF	TGTGCCAGCAGCCCACCGGGACTAGTCACAGATACGCAGTATTTT
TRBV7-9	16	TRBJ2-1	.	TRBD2	CASSLSGTSGSNEQFF	TGTGCCAGCAGCTTATCCGGGACTAGCGGGAGCAATGAGCAGTTCTTC
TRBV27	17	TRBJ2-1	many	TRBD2	CASRKTSGRSSYNEQFF	TGTGCCAGCAGGAAGACTAGCGGGAGGAGCTCCTACAATGAGCAGTTCTTC
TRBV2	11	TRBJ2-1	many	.	CASSEGGFSFF	TGTGCCAGCAGTGAGGGCGGGTTTAGCTTCTTC
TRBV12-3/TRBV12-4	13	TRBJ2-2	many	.	CASSFDPTGELFF	TGTGCCAGCAGTTTTGACCCCACCGGGGAGCTGTTTTTT
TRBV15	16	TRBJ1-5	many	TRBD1	CATSRDGTGQGQPQHF	TGTGCCACCAGCAGAGACGGGACAGGGCAGGGTCAGCCCCAGCATTTT
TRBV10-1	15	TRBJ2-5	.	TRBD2	CASSDGGRGGETQYF	TGCGCCAGCAGTGACGGCGGGAGGGGTGGAGAGACCCAGTACTTC
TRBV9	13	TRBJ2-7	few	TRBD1	CASQDRLSYEQYF	TGTGCCAGCCAGGACAGGTTATCCTACGAGCAGTACTTC
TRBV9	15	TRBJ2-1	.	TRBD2	CASSVSGTATNEQFF	TGTGCCAGCAGCGTGAGCGGGACGGCTACCAATGAGCAGTTCTTC
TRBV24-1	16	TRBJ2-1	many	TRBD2	CATSAASGGSYNEQFF	TGTGCCACCAGTGCCGCTAGCGGGGGGTCCTACAATGAGCAGTTCTTC
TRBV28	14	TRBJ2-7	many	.	CASSILQSVFEQYF	TGTGCCAGCAGTATCCTCCAATCGGTATTCGAGCAGTACTTC
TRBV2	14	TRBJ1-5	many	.	CASSLGTTNQPQHF	TGTGCCAGCAGCCTAGGGACAACAAATCAGCCCCAGCATTTT
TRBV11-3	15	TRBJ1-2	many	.	CASSLDVGGIAGYTF	TGTGCCAGCAGCTTAGATGTGGGGGGAATCGCTGGCTACACCTTC
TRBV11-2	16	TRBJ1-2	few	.	CASSQEWNQISYGYTF	TGCGCCAGCAGCCAAGAGTGGAACCAAATTTCCTATGGCTACACCTTC
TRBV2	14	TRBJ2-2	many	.	CASIAGENTGELFF	TGTGCCAGCATAGCAGGGGAGAACACCGGGGAGCTGTTTTTT
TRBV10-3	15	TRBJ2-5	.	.	CAISEGRARQETQYF	TGTGCCATCAGTGAAGGCAGGGCGAGGCAAGAGACCCAGTACTTC